This T cell receptor (beta chain) derives from a study of Graves' ophthalmopathy and Graves' hyperthyroidism (dated 2018 in TCRdb). For the wider study: Peripheral blood samples were taken at the time of initial diagnosis, before any treatment was given. Following sample collection, hyperthyroidism patients were given methimazole at a starting dose of 30 mg daily, and ophthalmopathy patients were given high-dose intravenous methylprednisolone. For independent validation, a separate cohort was made up of 18 to 20 hyperthyroidism patients plus 17 patients who later progressed from hyperthyroidism to ophthalmopathy. In a handful of hyperthyroidism patients, the T-cell repertoire of thyroid tissue was compared with the T-cell repertoire of blood. A discovery set of about a hundred patients (roughly 41 ophthalmopathy, fewer than 60 stable hyperthyroidism) was enrolled to explore V-J signatures distinguishing ophthalmopathy from hyperthyroidism. TCR beta repertoire signatures were used to distinguish Graves' ophthalmopathy from Graves' hyperthyroidism and to predict progression to ophthalmopathy. The roughly 91 discovery patients were randomly divided into training and test sets at a 7:3 ratio. In total, around 130 blood samples were TCR-sequenced: some 43 ophthalmopathy, approximately 80 hyperthyroidism and roughly 17 hyperthyroidism-to-ophthalmopathy patients. Study-wide conclusions, independent of this receptor: Most expanded thyroid clonotypes with a frequency above 0.001 also appeared in blood, which suggests that blood repertoires may reflect the immune response in the thyroid. In validation, the model predicted ophthalmopathy progression with 70.59% sensitivity and around 72% specificity; around twelve predicted patients were CT-confirmed with GO in a median of approximately six months. In cross-validation, the 13-signature model distinguished ophthalmopathy from stable hyperthyroidism with about 90% sensitivity and around 81% specificity, and in the test set the corresponding values were roughly 78% and 74%. No statistical method was used to predetermine the sample size, and group allocation was not hidden from the investigators.

Sequences SQVTM (CDR1) and ANQGSEA (CDR2) are obtained from the germline V gene. Trimming takes 4 bases off V and 0 bases off J; junction bases not matched to a gene: 1. Spanning cysteine to phenylalanine, the CDR3 consists of 13 amino acids. The DNA shown is the 39-base CDR3, in frame from base 1. TCR beta CDR3 regions were amplified from RNA transcripts for repertoire sequencing. The first round of RT-PCR was done with HTBI primers and the Qiagen OneStep RT-PCR kit, and was followed by a second round of multiplex PCR, then size selection and purification. Libraries were sequenced paired-end with 100 bp reads on an Illumina HiSeq2000. Per the original workflow: Reads were processed with SOAPnuke, discarding reads with adapters, uncalled bases, mean Phred below 15, or no exact constant-primer or identifier match. COPE v1.2.5 was used to merge the high-quality paired reads. Clonotypes were defined as unique nucleotide sequences and were aligned to IMGT TRB V, D and J references using MiTCR v1.1. The analysis was limited to V-J combinations with a frequency above 0.0001, which together covered 99.2% of the repertoires. A TCR clonal expansion and chaos score per V-J combination was defined as the ratio of F50 clonal expansion to chaos observed in the TCRdist matrix. Welch's t-statistics and random forest were used to reduce the features to about 14 V-J combinations, which were then used as input to a naive Bayes classifier. Thyroid-blood repertoire similarity was quantified with the Morisita-Horn index. TCRdb ran its own pipeline on the public reads, namely fastp trimming at Q25 and MiXCR clone calling, and kept in-frame beta chains. Each entry is one CDR3 protein sequence, shown with its most common DNA and genes. For this entry, the V and J calls and clone size follow TCRdb and not the study's own pipeline. Counted in this sample were about 370,000 distinct CDR3 sequences; around 18% of them appeared once. More than 1.5% of the sample comes from the top ten.

Ophthalmopathy patients were characterized by moderately to severely active disease, a Clinical Activity Score of at least 3, a NOSPECS grade of at least 4, and a disease duration under 3 months. Patients were excluded if they had other autoimmune diseases, uncontrolled infections, pregnancy or lactation. Diagnosis relied on clinical symptoms, serum thyroxine, TRAb, thyroid ultrasound and orbital computed tomography. PBMCs were isolated from about 10 ml of fresh peripheral blood by Ficoll-Paque density gradient centrifugation. Trizol reagent was used to extract the total RNA, and its quality was then checked on an Agilent 2100 Bioanalyzer. Concerning this clonotype: The antigen it binds to is not known. Base qualities are not recorded, but no much larger clone differs from it by a single base.

The sequence links TRBV29-1 to TRBJ1-2; 8 nucleotides in the junction match TRBD1. This TCR was recovered from a woman aged 18-30 years with Graves' ophthalmopathy. Donor details come from another sample of the same person, matched by shared clones. The sample comprised peripheral blood. The CDR3 has the sequence CSVVTGANYGYTF. Read as DNA, the sequence is TGCAGCGTTGTGACAGGGGCTAACTATGGCTACACCTTC.